Below are 22 T cell receptor beta chains sequenced from a single sample in a study of cytomegalovirus exposure and HLA in healthy donors. TCRdb keeps only in-frame clones here, not all; method: immunoSEQ multiplex PCR. Found here are tens of thousands of clones, approximately 94% of them singletons; the top ten hold 3.6%. Sequencing input: PBMCs. Receptor source: a woman between 25 and 40 years old in good health and CMV-seronegative.

The gene calls are TRBV10-3 and TRBJ1-2; 11 positions match TRBD1. The junction had 6 bases not matched to a gene; V was cut back by 7 bases and J by 8 bases. This CDR3 spans 13 amino acids. CDR1 and CDR2 from the germline V gene are ENHRY and SYGVKD. CDR3 amino acids: CAINPGQGVGYTF. In nucleotides, the CDR3 is TGTGCCATCAACCCGGGACAGGGGGTCGGCTACACCTTC.

The genes are TRBV6-6 and TRBJ2-2; no clear D. Germline CDR1 and CDR2: MNHNY and SVGAGI (reference sequence). The CDR3 spans 16 residues. The V gene lost 5 bases and the J gene lost 3 bases, with 16 bases spanning the gap. The CDR3 DNA reads as TGTGCCAGCAGTCTCGAGTACCCGTCGTACACCGGGGAGCTGTTTTTT. This gives the protein CASSLEYPSYTGELFF.

The chain employs TRBV19 and TRBJ1-4; 7 bases match TRBD1. The CDR3 spans 15 residues. Germline-derived CDR1 and CDR2 are LNHDA and SQIVND (reference sequence). Trimming cost V 5 bases and J 7 bases; bases outside gene matches: 10. CDR3 region: CASSPRGVISEKLFF. The CDR3 DNA is TGTGCCAGTAGTCCCAGGGGGGTGATCAGTGAAAAACTGTTTTTT. Full variable domain (outside the CDR3, taken from reference TRBV19 and TRBJ1-4): DGGITQSPKYLFRKEGQNVTLSCEQNLNHDAMYWYRQDPGQGLRLIYYSQIVNDFQKGDIAEGYSVSREKKESFPLTVTSAQKNPTAFYLCASSPRGVISEKLFFGSGTQLSVL.

The chain links TRBV9 to TRBJ1-1; 8 bases match TRBD1. The CDR3 length is 14 residues. With 2 bases clipped from V and 6 bases from J, the junction kept 6 bases outside the gene matches. CDR1 is SGDLS and CDR2 is YYNGEE in the germline V gene. Written as DNA, the CDR3 is TGTGCCAGCAGCGTCCAGGACAGGGACCCTGAAGCTTTCTTT. Translating it yields CASSVQDRDPEAFF. Drawing the rest from reference TRBV9 and TRBJ1-1, the complete variable domain is DSGVTQTPKHLITATGQRVTLRCSPRSGDLSVYWYQQSLDQGLQFLIQYYNGEERAKGNILERFSAQQFPDLHSELNLSSLELGDSALYFCASSVQDRDPEAFFGQGTRLTVV.

The chain combines TRBV10-1 with TRBJ1-1; D unresolved. With 2 bases removed from V and 0 bases from J, the gap between germline ends came to 7 bases. The CDR3 is 14 amino acids. Per germline, CDR1 WNHNN and CDR2 SYGVQD (reference sequence). This CDR3 is CASSEHSMNTEAFF. The CDR3 DNA reads TGCGCCAGCAGTGAGCACAGCATGAACACTGAAGCTTTCTTT.

The chain combines TRBV7-6 with TRBJ2-5; D possibly corresponds to TRBD2 (6 bases). The CDR3 runs to 13 residues. The V and J ends lost 3 bases and 5 bases respectively, with 10 bases between them. Germline V CDR1 and CDR2: SGHVS, FNYEAQ. The CDR3 loop is CASSLGEAETQYF. The CDR3 nucleotides read TGTGCCAGCAGCTTGGGGGAGGCGGAGACCCAGTACTTC.

The genes are TRBV6-5 and TRBJ2-1; 13 nucleotides align to TRBD2. The CDR3 length is 14 residues. Trimming took 4 bases from V and 12 from J; bases not matched to a gene: 6. Looked up from germline, CDR1 is MNHEY and CDR2 is SVGAGI. CDR3 loop: CASSSGTSGKGQFF. CDR3 nucleotides: TGTGCCAGCAGTTCGGGGACTAGCGGGAAGGGGCAGTTCTTC.

J is TRBJ1-1 and V is TRBV2, with D perhaps TRBD1 (6 bases). Trimming stripped 5 bases from V and 0 bases from J, with 13 bases between. The CDR3 has 15 amino acids. CDR1 and CDR2 from the germline V gene are SNHLY and FYNNEI. CDR3 sequence reads: CASSYRETMNTEAFF. The DNA for the CDR3 is TGTGCCAGCAGTTACAGGGAGACCATGAACACTGAAGCTTTCTTT.

This chain joins TRBV5-1 and TRBJ2-7; 11 positions match TRBD1. The CDR3 runs to 15 residues. The V gene's germline CDR1 is SGHRS and CDR2 YFSETQ. V lost 0 bases, J lost 3 bases, and 2 bases stayed unmatched. For the CDR3, the DNA is TGCGCCAGCAGCTTGGCCGGGACAGGGGGCTACGAGCAGTACTTC. Its translation is CASSLAGTGGYEQYF. The full variable domain, rest sourced from reference TRBV5-1 and TRBJ2-7, is KAGVTQTPRYLIKTRGQQVTLSCSPISGHRSVSWYQQTPGQGLQFLFEYFSETQRNKGNFPGRFSGRQFSNSRSEMNVSTLELGDSALYLCASSLAGTGGYEQYFGPGTRLTVT.

The rearrangement links TRBV29-1 to TRBJ1-2; a weak D match, TRBD1 (5 bases). The germline gives CDR1 SQVTM, CDR2 ANQGSEA. V was cut by 7 bases and J by 2 bases, with 17 bases left in between. This CDR3 comprises 14 residues. The CDR3 DNA reads TGCAGCGCTGACGGGGGTCCTGACAACTATGGCTACACCTTC. Translated, it gives CSADGGPDNYGYTF.

The chain combines TRBV28 with TRBJ2-2, with D possibly being TRBD2 (6 bases). The germline CDR1 and CDR2 sequences are MDHEN and SYDVKM. The CDR3 is 16 amino acids. V gave up 6 bases and J gave up 6 bases, with 20 bases separating them. CDR3 residues: CASRKEGRLGAGELFF. CDR3 nucleotide sequence: TGTGCCAGCAGGAAGGAGGGAAGGTTGGGCGCCGGGGAGCTGTTTTTT.

This chain joins TRBV30 and TRBJ1-1; D is possibly TRBD1 (5 bases). The CDR3 spans 14 residues. The V gene's germline CDR1 is GTSNPN and CDR2 SVGIG (reference sequence). Between the trimmed V and J ends, which lost 1 base and 1 base, there was a span of 10 bases. The CDR3 DNA is TGTGCCTGGAGTGAGTACAGGCGGAACACTGAAGCTTTCTTT. This translates into CAWSEYRRNTEAFF. Combining the CDR3 with reference TRBV30 and TRBJ1-1 gives the whole variable domain SQTIHQWPATLVQPVGSPLSLECTVEGTSNPNLYWYRQAAGRGLQLLFYSVGIGQISSEVPQNLSASRPQDRQFILSSKKLLLSDSGFYLCAWSEYRRNTEAFFGQGTRLTVV.

The chain has TRBV7-9 and TRBJ1-4; D perhaps matches TRBD1 (5 bases). The CDR3 is made up of 15 amino acids. Trimming pared 6 bases from V and 6 bases from J, leaving 17 bases between. Germline V CDR1 and CDR2: SEHNR, FQNEAQ (reference sequence). CDR3 nucleotide sequence: TGTGCCAGCAGTTCTGGGGCCTTTTGGGATGAAAAACTGTTTTTT. Translated, it gives CASSSGAFWDEKLFF.

This rearrangement joins TRBV20-1 to TRBJ2-7; TRBD2 is a possible D gene (5 bases). The length of the CDR3 is 11 residues. Trimming took off 6 bases at V and 2 bases at J, with 8 bases between the two ends. Germline V lookup: CDR1 DFQATT, CDR2 SNEGSKA (reference sequence). The CDR3: CSAGSTYEQYF. The CDR3 region has the DNA TGCAGTGCGGGGAGTACCTACGAGCAGTACTTC.

J is TRBJ1-2 and V is TRBV28; no clear D gene. CDR1 is MDHEN, CDR2 SYDVKM, per germline. This CDR3 is built from 8 residues. Deletions cut 11 bases from V and 8 bases from J, with 6 bases between. CDR3 loop: CAVEGYTF. For the CDR3, the DNA is TGTGCCGTAGAGGGCTACACCTTC.

Here the CDR3 DNA reads TGTGCCAGCAGTCGCGACAGGGGGCAGGTCGAGCAGTACTTC. Protein product: CASSRDRGQVEQYF. The V and J genes are TRBV6-5 and TRBJ2-7; 10 positions agree with TRBD1. CDR3 size: 14 residues. Germline V gene data show CDR1 as MNHEY and CDR2 as SVGAGI. The V gene end was trimmed by 5 bases and the J gene end by 6 bases; junction bases not matched to a gene: 7.

This CDR3 is CASSQSDRQGADNEQYF. The CDR3 DNA is TGCGCCAGCAGTCAATCTGACCGACAGGGGGCTGACAACGAGCAGTACTTC. The rearrangement joins TRBV23-1 to TRBJ2-7, with TRBD1 matching 10 bases. TRBV23-1 is flagged as an ORF with uncertain function. CDR3 length: 17 amino acids. V was clipped by 0 bases and J by 5 bases; unmatched bases: 10.

This chain connects TRBV14 to TRBJ2-1; 10 bases are a match to TRBD2. V was pared by 5 bases and J by 4 bases, with 11 bases of the junction left unmatched. The length of the CDR3 is 17 residues. CDR1 is SGHDN and CDR2 is FVKESK in the germline V gene. CDR3 DNA sequence: TGTGCCAGCAGCACGACTAGCGGGCGACCCGATTACAATGAGCAGTTCTTC. Translated, it gives CASSTTSGRPDYNEQFF. The full variable domain, its missing parts supplied by reference TRBV14 and TRBJ2-1, is EAGVTQFPSHSVIEKGQTVTLRCDPISGHDNLYWYRRVMGKEIKFLLHFVKESKQDESGMPNNRFLAERTGGTYSTLKVQPAELEDSGVYFCASSTTSGRPDYNEQFFGPGTRLTVL.

The rearrangement uses TRBV7-2 and TRBJ1-5; D gene ambiguous. The germline V gene encodes CDR1 SGHTA and CDR2 FQGNSA. This CDR3 has 13 residues. V lost 2 bases and J 6 bases, leaving 8 bases between the germline ends. The CDR3 bases are TGTGCCAGCAGCTTATTCGGGTTTCAGCCCCAGCATTTT. Its protein is CASSLFGFQPQHF.

With respect to this clone: Germline is not matched at one junction end, which may reflect a read error. The chain recombines TRBV5-1 with TRBJ1-1; 9 bases align to TRBD1. Germline CDR1 SGHRS, CDR2 YFSETQ. This CDR3 has 14 amino acids. CDR3 amino acids: CASTLTGGNTEAFF. CDR3 DNA: TGCGCCAGCACCTTGACAGGGGGTAACACTGAAGCTTTCTTT.

As DNA, the CDR3 is TGTGCCAGCAGCTACGACTCCCTTTCACCCCTCCACTTT. Translation: CASSYDSLSPLHF. The chain links TRBV28 to TRBJ1-6, with unresolved D. Between the trimmed V and J ends, which lost 6 bases and 9 bases, there was a span of 12 bases. CDR3 length: 13 amino acids. CDR1 and CDR2 from the germline V gene are MDHEN and SYDVKM.

This rearrangement joins TRBV7-9 to TRBJ2-5, with 16 bases identical to TRBD2. Germline CDR1 SEHNR, CDR2 FQNEAQ (reference sequence). The CDR3 sequence is 18 residues long. The ends lost 5 bases at V and 2 bases at J; junction bases unmatched: 8. This CDR3 is CASSIGTSGRALQETQYF. The CDR3 coding sequence is TGTGCCAGCAGCATTGGGACTAGCGGGAGGGCCTTGCAAGAGACCCAGTACTTC.